This T cell receptor beta chain was identified in a study of identical twins. General study findings and limits: Carriage of fewer insertions was seen in abundant cord blood beta clonotypes, whereas memory repertoires showed none.

The germline CDR1 and CDR2 sequences are MGHRA and YSYEKL. Trimming removed 0 bases from V and 0 bases from J, with 16 bases in between. This CDR3 is 18 amino acids long. Template switching introduced a universal primer site, and the cDNA bore unique molecular identifiers. TCRdb reanalysed the 5' RACE reads using MiXCR and keeps one entry per CDR3 protein. The sample holds around 490,000 distinct CDR3 sequences, 13% to 15% seen once. This clonotype was counted many times. Its antigen is not identified. These data are also associated with another study on yellow fever vaccine responses in identical twins.

The chain combines TRBV4-1 with TRBJ2-3; D gene ambiguous. Sequenced: CD4+ T cells sorted from blood. The TCR was taken from a woman younger than 35 in good health. CDR3 DNA sequence: TGCGCCAGCAGCCAAGATTTGGGAACGGAGCTTAGCACAGATACGCAGTATTTT. Its translation is CASSQDLGTELSTDTQYF.